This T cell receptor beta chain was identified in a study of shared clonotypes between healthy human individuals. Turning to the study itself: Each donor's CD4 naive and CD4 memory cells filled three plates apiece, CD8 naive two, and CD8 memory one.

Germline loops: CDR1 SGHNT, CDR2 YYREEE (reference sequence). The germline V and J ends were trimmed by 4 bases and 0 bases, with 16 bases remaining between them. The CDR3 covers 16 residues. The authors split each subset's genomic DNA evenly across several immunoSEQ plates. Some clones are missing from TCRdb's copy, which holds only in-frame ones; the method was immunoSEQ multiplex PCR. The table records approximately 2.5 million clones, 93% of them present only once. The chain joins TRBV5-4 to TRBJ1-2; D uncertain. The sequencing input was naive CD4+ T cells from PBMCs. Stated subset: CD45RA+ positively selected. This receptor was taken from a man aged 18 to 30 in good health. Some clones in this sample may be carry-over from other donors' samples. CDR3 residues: CASSLSVGRPNYGYTF. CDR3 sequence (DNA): TGTGCCAGCAGCCTATCGGTAGGGCGACCTAACTATGGCTACACCTTC.